This T cell receptor (beta chain) was sequenced in a study of shared clonotypes between healthy human individuals. The V and J ends lost 6 bases and 10 bases, in that order; junction bases with no gene match: 4. This CDR3 contains 13 residues. Germline lookup yields CDR1 SNHLY and CDR2 FYNNEI. Per the authors' pipeline: Junction-only immunoSEQ data arrived without quality scores, meaning filtering differed. Assay: immunoSEQ multiplex PCR; the TCRdb copy retains only in-frame clones and omits some. D and trimming were read from the DNA, whereas the V and J calls and clone size are those reported in that table. The sample comprises 550,000 to 850,000 clones, about 74% of which are singletons, and 1.5% to 2% rests with the top ten. On this clone itself: Other nucleotide sequences from this sample produce the same CDR3.

This TCR came from a woman in her 30s in good health. The sequenced material came from memory CD4+ T cells sorted from blood. Specified subset: CD45RA-negative fraction. The chain employs TRBV2 and TRBJ1-4; 11 positions agree with TRBD1. The CDR3 here is CASRGQGEGKLFF. For the CDR3, the DNA is TGTGCCAGCAGGGGACAGGGGGAGGGAAAACTGTTTTTT.